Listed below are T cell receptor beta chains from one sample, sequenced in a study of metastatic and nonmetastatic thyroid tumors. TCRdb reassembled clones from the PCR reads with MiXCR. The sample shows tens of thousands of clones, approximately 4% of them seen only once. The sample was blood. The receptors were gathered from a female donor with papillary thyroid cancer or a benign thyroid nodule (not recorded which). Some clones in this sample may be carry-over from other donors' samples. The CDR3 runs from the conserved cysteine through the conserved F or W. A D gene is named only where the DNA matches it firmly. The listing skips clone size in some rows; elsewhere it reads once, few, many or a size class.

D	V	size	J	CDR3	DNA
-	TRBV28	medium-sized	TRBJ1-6	CASSPQRSYNSPLHF	TGTGCCAGCAGTCCCCAAAGGTCCTATAATTCACCCCTCCACTTT
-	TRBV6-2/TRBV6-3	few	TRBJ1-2	CASRATGNYGYTF	TGTGCCAGCAGAGCGACTGGGAACTATGGCTACACCTTC
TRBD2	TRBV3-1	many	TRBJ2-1	CASSPSGREGNEQFF	TGTGCCAGCAGCCCTAGCGGGAGGGAGGGGAATGAGCAGTTCTTC
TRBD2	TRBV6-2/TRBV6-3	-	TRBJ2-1	CASSFLAGEGNEQFF	TGTGCCAGCAGTTTCCTAGCGGGAGAGGGCAATGAGCAGTTCTTC
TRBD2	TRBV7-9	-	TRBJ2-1	CASSVALAGGEQFF	TGTGCCAGCAGCGTAGCTCTAGCGGGGGGTGAGCAGTTCTTC
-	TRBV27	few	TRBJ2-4	CASRAAGSSKNIQYF	TGTGCCAGCCGAGCCGCGGGCTCCTCCAAAAACATTCAGTACTTC
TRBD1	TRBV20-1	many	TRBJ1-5	CSATDRTGDNQPQHF	TGCAGTGCTACCGATAGGACAGGGGACAATCAGCCCCAGCATTTT
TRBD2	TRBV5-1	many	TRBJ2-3	CASSGGLAAAITDTQYF	TGCGCCAGCAGCGGCGGACTAGCGGCTGCCATCACAGATACGCAGTATTTT
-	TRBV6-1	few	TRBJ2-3	CASSEAQWGKGTDTQYF	TGTGCCAGCAGTGAAGCGCAGTGGGGGAAAGGGACAGATACGCAGTATTTT
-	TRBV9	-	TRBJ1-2	CASSATEAGGDYGYTF	TGTGCCAGCAGCGCCACGGAGGCGGGAGGTGACTATGGCTACACCTTC
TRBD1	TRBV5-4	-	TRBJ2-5	CASSLGITGEETQYF	TGTGCCAGCAGCTTGGGAATTACAGGGGAAGAGACCCAGTACTTC
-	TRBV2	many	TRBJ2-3	CASSEKDTQYF	TGTGCCAGCAGTGAGAAAGATACGCAGTATTTT
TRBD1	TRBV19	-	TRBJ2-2	CASSPDRGGPGTGELFF	TGTGCCAGTAGTCCCGACAGGGGGGGGCCGGGAACCGGGGAGCTGTTTTTT
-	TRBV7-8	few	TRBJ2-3	CASSLGRTDTQYF	TGTGCCAGCAGCTTAGGGCGCACAGATACGCAGTATTTT
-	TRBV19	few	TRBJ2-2	CASSRGFSVNTWELFF	TGTGCCAGTAGCAGAGGATTCTCGGTTAACACCTGGGAGCTGTTTTTT
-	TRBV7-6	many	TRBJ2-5	CASSLGKRQETQYF	TGTGCCAGCAGCTTAGGGAAACGACAAGAGACCCAGTACTTC
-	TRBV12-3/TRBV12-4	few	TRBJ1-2	CASSFSGRARGYTF	TGTGCTAGCAGTTTTTCAGGGAGGGCCCGGGGCTACACCTTC
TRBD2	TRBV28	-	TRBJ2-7	CASIPGTSGRTWYF	TGTGCCAGCATCCCCGGGACTAGCGGGAGGACTTGGTACTTC
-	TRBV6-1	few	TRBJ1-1	CASSGRTMNTEAFF	TGTGCCAGCTCCGGACGGACCATGAACACTGAAGCTTTCTTT
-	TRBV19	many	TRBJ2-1	CASSKTLAGYSYNEQFF	TGTGCCAGTAGTAAGACGCTAGCAGGGTACTCCTACAATGAGCAGTTCTTC
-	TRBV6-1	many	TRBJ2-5	CASSAQGSHGETQYF	TGTGCCAGCAGTGCCCAGGGGTCCCACGGAGAGACCCAGTACTTC
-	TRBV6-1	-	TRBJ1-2	CASTDLTGYGYTF	TGTGCCAGCACCGATTTGACAGGCTATGGCTACACCTTC
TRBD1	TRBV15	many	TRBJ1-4	CATSSGQGAGEKLFF	TGTGCCACCAGCAGCGGACAGGGGGCCGGTGAAAAACTGTTTTTT
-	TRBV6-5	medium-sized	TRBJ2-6	CASSYSTRANVLTF	TGTGCCAGCAGTTACTCGACTCGGGCCAACGTCCTGACTTTC
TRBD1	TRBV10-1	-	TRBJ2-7	CASSDTWTGVYEQYF	TGCGCCAGCAGTGATACCTGGACAGGGGTCTACGAGCAGTACTTC
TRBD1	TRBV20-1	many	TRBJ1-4	CSARDLRTGAVEKLFF	TGCAGTGCTAGAGATCTGAGAACAGGGGCGGTTGAAAAACTGTTTTTT
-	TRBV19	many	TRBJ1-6	CASSKDGPSSYNSPLHF	TGTGCCAGTAGCAAAGACGGCCCGAGCTCCTATAATTCACCCCTCCACTTT
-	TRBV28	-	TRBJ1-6	CASSSARAPLHF	TGTGCCAGCAGTTCGGCCAGGGCACCCCTCCACTTT
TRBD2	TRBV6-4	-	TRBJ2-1	CASSPSGSYGNEQFF	TGTGCCAGCAGTCCCAGCGGGAGTTATGGGAATGAGCAGTTCTTC
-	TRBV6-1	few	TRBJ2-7	CASRNRDYEQYF	TGTGCCAGCAGAAATAGAGACTACGAGCAGTACTTC
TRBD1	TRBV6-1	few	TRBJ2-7	CASSETRGQKYF	TGTGCCAGCAGTGAGACAAGGGGGCAAAAGTACTTC
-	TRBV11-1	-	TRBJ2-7	CASSLNRQVHYEQYF	TGTGCCAGCAGCCTAAACCGACAGGTCCACTACGAGCAGTACTTC
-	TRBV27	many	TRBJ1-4	CASSTRGGEKLFF	TGTGCCAGCAGTACCCGCGGGGGGGAAAAACTGTTTTTT
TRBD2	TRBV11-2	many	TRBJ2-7	CASSRFTGLAGGHTRDSYEQYF	TGTGCCAGCAGCCGATTTACGGGACTAGCGGGAGGCCACACAAGGGACTCCTACGAGCAGTACTTC
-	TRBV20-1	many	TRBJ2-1	CSAREYNEQFF	TGCAGTGCTAGAGAATACAATGAGCAGTTCTTC
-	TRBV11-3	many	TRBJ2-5	CASSFENSPLQETQYF	TGTGCCAGCAGCTTCGAAAACAGCCCCCTTCAAGAGACCCAGTACTTC
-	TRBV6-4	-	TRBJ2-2	CASSLGRNTGELFF	TGTGCCAGCAGTTTAGGTCGAAACACCGGGGAGCTGTTTTTT
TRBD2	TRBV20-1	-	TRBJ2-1	CSAPGLATYNEQFF	TGCAGTGCACCGGGACTAGCGACCTACAATGAGCAGTTCTTC
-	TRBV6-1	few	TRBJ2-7	CASSVNPQPYEQYF	TGTGCCAGCAGTGTAAATCCCCAACCCTACGAGCAGTACTTC
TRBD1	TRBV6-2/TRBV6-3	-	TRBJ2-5	CAGSTGTEVETQYF	TGTGCCGGCAGTACGGGGACAGAGGTGGAGACCCAGTACTTC
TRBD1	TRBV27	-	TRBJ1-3	CASSPLAGTGAGNTIYF	TGTGCCAGCAGTCCCTTAGCCGGGACAGGGGCTGGAAACACCATATATTTT
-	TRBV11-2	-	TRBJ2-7	CASSPTPGIEQYF	TGTGCCAGCAGCCCTACCCCCGGGATCGAGCAGTACTTC
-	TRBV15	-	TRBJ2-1	CASSSPSGRHSYNEQFF	TGTGCCTCCAGCAGCCCCTCGGGAAGGCACTCCTACAATGAGCAGTTCTTC
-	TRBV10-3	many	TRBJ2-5	CAIRMQETQYF	TGTGCCATCAGGATGCAAGAGACCCAGTACTTC
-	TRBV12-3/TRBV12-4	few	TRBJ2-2	CASGGGVHGELFF	TGTGCCAGCGGTGGGGGCGTGCACGGGGAGCTGTTTTTT
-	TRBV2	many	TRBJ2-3	CASRGYTDTQYF	TGTGCCAGCAGGGGATACACAGATACGCAGTATTTT
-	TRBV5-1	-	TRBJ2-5	CASSLAVGPQETQYF	TGCGCCAGCAGCTTGGCTGTAGGTCCCCAAGAGACCCAGTACTTC
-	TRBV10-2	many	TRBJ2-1	CASSEQAIGAYNEQFF	TGCGCCAGCAGTGAGCAGGCGATCGGGGCTTACAATGAGCAGTTCTTC
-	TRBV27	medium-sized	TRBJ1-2	CASSATIRDRYGYTF	TGTGCCAGCAGTGCTACCATCCGGGACCGGTATGGCTACACCTTC
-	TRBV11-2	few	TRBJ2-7	CASSLELGEQYF	TGTGCCAGCAGCTTAGAGCTTGGCGAGCAGTACTTC
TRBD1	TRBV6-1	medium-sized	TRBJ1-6	CASSATITGTANNSPLHF	TGTGCCAGCAGTGCAACCATTACCGGGACAGCGAATAATTCACCCCTCCACTTT
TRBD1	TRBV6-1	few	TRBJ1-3	CASLGQVSGNTIYF	TGTGCCAGCTTGGGACAGGTCTCTGGAAACACCATATATTTT
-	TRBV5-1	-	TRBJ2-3	CASSLLGGERDTQYF	TGCGCCAGCAGCTTGCTAGGGGGGGAGAGGGATACGCAGTATTTT